The 29 T cell receptor beta chains reported below all come from one sample, sequenced in a study of T cell responses to AZD1222 COVID-19 vaccine. TCRdb keeps only in-frame clones here, not all; method: immunoSEQ multiplex PCR. The sample yields around 79,000 clones, about 91% seen once. This material consisted of peripheral blood, taken on day 0 of AZD1222 vaccination. The receptors were sampled from an adult in good health.

This clone was seen only once. The chain links TRBV19 to TRBJ1-4, with a weak D call TRBD1 (5 bases). Trimming shortened V by 4 bases and J by 6 bases, and 12 bases separated the two germline ends. Germline V gene data show CDR1 as LNHDA and CDR2 as SQIVND (reference sequence). The CDR3 covers 14 residues. The CDR3 sequence: CASSTSGAYEKLFF. In nucleotides, the CDR3 is TGTGCCAGTAGTACCTCCGGGGCTTATGAAAAACTGTTTTTT.

CDR3 protein: CASSLVGGLNEKLFF. The CDR3 nucleotides are TGCGCCAGCAGCTTGGTAGGGGGCCTCAATGAAAAACTGTTTTTT. This chain links TRBV5-1 with TRBJ1-4; the match to TRBD1 covers 7 bases. V lost 0 bases, J lost 5 bases, and 4 bases stayed unmatched. This CDR3 is 15 amino acids long. The germline V gene encodes CDR1 SGHRS and CDR2 YFSETQ.

The rearrangement joins TRBV6-6 to TRBJ2-7; D remains ambiguous. This CDR3 has 12 residues. Trimming left V 0 bases short and J 5 bases short, with 5 bases between. From germline, CDR1 is MNHNY and CDR2 SVGAGI (reference sequence). The CDR3 bases are TGTGCCAGCAGTTACTCAGAGAACGAGCAGTACTTC. It translates to CASSYSENEQYF.

This clone was found a few times. The J gene is TRBJ2-5, the V gene TRBV27; TRBD1 aligns across 7 bases. CDR1 is MNHEY and CDR2 is SMNVEV in the germline V gene (reference sequence). The trim removed 6 bases at V and 3 bases at J, leaving 10 bases unmatched. The CDR3 sequence is 15 residues long. The CDR3 region has the DNA TGTGCCAGCAGCTGGGTGGGACAGCTAAAAGAGACCCAGTACTTC. This sequence encodes CASSWVGQLKETQYF.

This clone came up a few times. This rearrangement joins TRBV7-6 to TRBJ2-5; 10 bases fit TRBD1. The CDR3 totals 16 residues. The V segment lost 4 bases and the J segment 5 bases; nucleotides outside the gene matches: 10. CDR1 is SGHVS and CDR2 is FNYEAQ in the germline V gene. The CDR3 nucleotides read TGTGCCAGCAGCTCAACCGGGGGACAGGGGTTTGAGACCCAGTACTTC. This gives the protein CASSSTGGQGFETQYF.

The CDR3 DNA sequence: TGTGCCAGCAGCCAAGAAGTTAAGGGTCCCTCTGGAAACACCATATATTTT. Its protein product is CASSQEVKGPSGNTIYF. This chain uses TRBV4-2 with TRBJ1-3, with D unresolved. Trimming shortened V by 0 bases and J by 0 bases, and 12 bases separated the two germline ends. This CDR3 is built from 17 residues. The germline V gene has CDR1 LGHNA and CDR2 YNFKEQ.

This sequence joins TRBV5-1 and TRBJ2-3; weak D call: TRBD1 (5 bases). Trimming took off 0 bases at V and 6 bases at J, with 11 bases between the two ends. The CDR3 spans 14 residues. Germline V gene lookup returns CDR1 SGHRS and CDR2 YFSETQ. CDR3: CASSLDGALDTQYF. Written as DNA, the CDR3 is TGCGCCAGCAGCTTGGATGGGGCCCTGGATACGCAGTATTTT.

The chain links TRBV24-1 to TRBJ1-5, with D uncertain. The germline gives CDR1 KGHDR, CDR2 SFDVKD. This CDR3 region has 13 residues. V was clipped by 4 bases and J by 4 bases, with 7 bases between them. The CDR3 protein is CATSDRPNQPQHF. CDR3 DNA: TGTGCCACCAGTGACAGACCTAATCAGCCCCAGCATTTT.

This clone was seen more than once but under ten times. V and J are TRBV14 and TRBJ2-7, with a weak D call TRBD2 (6 bases). The V end lost 1 base, the J end lost 6 bases, and 13 bases lay between the germline ends. This CDR3 region has 14 residues. Per germline, CDR1 SGHDN and CDR2 FVKESK. CDR3 in amino acids: CASSQANLGGEQYF. In DNA, the CDR3 is TGTGCCAGCAGCCAAGCGAATTTGGGAGGCGAGCAGTACTTC.

This clone has only one observation. J is TRBJ2-3 and V is TRBV5-1; tentative D call: TRBD2 (5 bases). Germline CDR1 is SGHRS and CDR2 is YFSETQ. V was clipped by 0 bases and J by 5 bases, with 10 bases between them. The CDR3 spans 14 residues. DNA for the CDR3: TGCGCCAGCAGCTTGGGTAGCGATGGAGATACGCAGTATTTT. Translation: CASSLGSDGDTQYF.

V usage is TRBV5-1 and J usage is TRBJ1-5; D may be TRBD1 (6 bases). This CDR3 has 15 amino acids. Germline V gene lookup returns CDR1 SGHRS and CDR2 YFSETQ. The V and J ends lost 0 bases and 5 bases respectively, with 12 bases between them. CDR3 sequence reads: CASSLETGHYQPQHF. The CDR3 DNA reads as TGCGCCAGCAGCTTGGAAACAGGGCACTATCAGCCCCAGCATTTT. The whole variable domain, filled in from reference TRBV5-1 and TRBJ1-5, reads KAGVTQTPRYLIKTRGQQVTLSCSPISGHRSVSWYQQTPGQGLQFLFEYFSETQRNKGNFPGRFSGRQFSNSRSEMNVSTLELGDSALYLCASSLETGHYQPQHFGDGTRLSIL.

The J gene is TRBJ1-1, the V gene TRBV7-8; 8 nucleotides line up with TRBD1. Trimming cost V 2 bases and J 5 bases; bases outside gene matches: 10. The length of the CDR3 is 16 residues. Germline V gene lookup returns CDR1 SGHVS and CDR2 FQNEAQ. This CDR3 reads CASSLRPDRVSTEAFF. As DNA, the CDR3 is TGTGCCAGCAGCTTACGCCCGGACAGGGTCTCGACTGAAGCTTTCTTT.

The J gene is TRBJ1-1, the V gene TRBV6-5; possible D gene TRBD1, 5 bases. CDR1 and CDR2 from the germline V gene are MNHEY and SVGAGI. V was cut by 7 bases and J by 0 bases, with 12 bases left in between. This CDR3 comprises 14 residues. Written as DNA, the CDR3 is TGTGCCAGCACTGGGACGTCTATGAACACTGAAGCTTTCTTT. Protein: CASTGTSMNTEAFF.

The chain is built from TRBV7-3 and TRBJ1-5; D is possibly TRBD1 (5 bases). CDR1 and CDR2 (germline): SGHTA, FQGTGA. V was clipped by 4 bases and J by 7 bases, with 23 bases between them. The CDR3 consists of 17 residues. The CDR3 nucleotides read TGTGCCAGCAGCTCAACCCGCCCGGGGGGGAAAGAGCAGCCCCAGCATTTT. Translated: CASSSTRPGGKEQPQHF.

The chain joins TRBV9 to TRBJ1-5; 8 bases line up with TRBD1. With 2 bases clipped from V and 7 bases from J, the junction kept 14 bases outside the gene matches. The CDR3 is 17 amino acids. The germline V gene encodes CDR1 SGDLS and CDR2 YYNGEE. The CDR3: CASSVRFRQGRGQPQHF. The CDR3 DNA sequence: TGTGCCAGCAGCGTCCGTTTCAGACAGGGGAGAGGGCAGCCCCAGCATTTT.

This chain links TRBV2 with TRBJ1-3; 8 bases agree with TRBD1. The germline V gene has CDR1 SNHLY and CDR2 FYNNEI. The CDR3 covers 15 residues. J lost 2 bases, V lost 3 bases, and 3 bases had no gene match. CDR3 loop: CASSELQGAGNTIYF. The CDR3 bases are TGTGCCAGCAGTGAGCTACAGGGGGCTGGAAACACCATATATTTT.

The chain uses TRBV30 and TRBJ2-2; 16 nucleotides match TRBD2. The ends lost 1 base at V and 1 base at J; junction bases unmatched: 9. Germline V gene data show CDR1 as GTSNPN and CDR2 as SVGIG (reference sequence). CDR3 length: 20 amino acids. CDR3 in amino acids: CAWSALPGLAGGWNTGELFF. The CDR3 DNA follows: TGTGCCTGGAGTGCTCTCCCGGGACTAGCGGGAGGGTGGAACACCGGGGAGCTGTTTTTT. Full variable domain (outside the CDR3, taken from reference TRBV30 and TRBJ2-2): SQTIHQWPATLVQPVGSPLSLECTVEGTSNPNLYWYRQAAGRGLQLLFYSVGIGQISSEVPQNLSASRPQDRQFILSSKKLLLSDSGFYLCAWSALPGLAGGWNTGELFFGEGSRLTVL.

J is TRBJ2-5 and V is TRBV6-1; 7 bases map to TRBD1. Germline V gives CDR1 MNHNS, CDR2 SASEGT. J was trimmed by 5 bases and V by 2 bases; bases with no gene match: 8. The length of the CDR3 is 15 residues. CDR3 loop: CASSETGVFLETQYF. CDR3 nucleotide sequence: TGTGCCAGCAGTGAAACAGGGGTTTTTCTTGAGACCCAGTACTTC.

V is TRBV7-9 and J is TRBJ2-7; the D is unclear. V was pared by 0 bases and J by 3 bases, with 6 bases between. CDR3 length: 13 residues. Looked up from germline, CDR1 is SEHNR and CDR2 is FQNEAQ (reference sequence). The CDR3 DNA reads as TGTGCCAGCAGCTTAGCTGGCTTCTACGAGCAGTACTTC. Translated: CASSLAGFYEQYF. The full variable domain, with the rest looked up from reference TRBV7-9 and TRBJ2-7, is DTGVSQNPRHKITKRGQNVTFRCDPISEHNRLYWYRQTLGQGPEFLTYFQNEAQLEKSRLLSDRFSAERPKGSFSTLEIQRTEQGDSAMYLCASSLAGFYEQYFGPGTRLTVT.

The chain is built from TRBV5-1 and TRBJ1-2; no clear D gene. V shed 1 base and J shed 0 bases, with 10 bases lying between them. The length of the CDR3 is 15 residues. Germline V CDR1 and CDR2: SGHRS, YFSETQ. CDR3 residues: CASSLSGRTNYGYTF. CDR3 DNA sequence: TGCGCCAGCAGCTTGTCCGGCAGAACTAACTATGGCTACACCTTC.

This clone appeared a single time. This chain links TRBV19 with TRBJ2-7; D possibly corresponds to TRBD2 (5 bases). The CDR3 consists of 14 residues. Germline V gene sequence: CDR1 LNHDA, CDR2 SQIVND (reference sequence). Trimming took 4 bases from V and 0 from J, leaving 10 bases between them. The CDR3 reads CASSSSGASYEQYF. The CDR3 bases are TGTGCCAGTAGTAGCAGCGGAGCCTCCTACGAGCAGTACTTC.

This chain joins TRBV4-1 and TRBJ2-7; TRBD2 agrees at 12 bases. Unmatched junction bases numbered 5, after V lost 1 base and J lost 4 bases. Germline-derived CDR1 and CDR2 are MGHRA and YSYEKL. The CDR3 is 16 residues long. Here the CDR3 reads CASSQVLAGGWYEQYF. CDR3 bases: TGCGCCAGCAGCCAAGTGCTAGCGGGAGGGTGGTACGAGCAGTACTTC.

To note about this clone: The junction and the germline gene differ at one end; a read error may be behind it. The gene calls are TRBV28 and TRBJ1-1; 11 nucleotides align to TRBD1. CDR1 MDHEN and CDR2 SYDVKM come from the germline V gene. This CDR3 is 14 amino acids long. CDR3 sequence (DNA): TGTGCCAGCAGTCTATGGGACAGGGGGAATGAAGCTTTCTTT. This gives the protein CASSLWDRGNEAFF.

This clone was observed a few times. Additional DNA sequences in this sample encode the identical CDR3. The chain recombines TRBV5-1 with TRBJ2-5; 9 bases line up with TRBD2. Trimming removed 4 bases from V and 2 bases from J; junction bases left unmatched: 3. CDR1 is SGHRS, CDR2 YFSETQ, per germline. This CDR3 has 14 amino acids. CDR3 nucleotides: TGCGCCAGCAGCCGGACTAGCGCACAAGAGACCCAGTACTTC. Translated: CASSRTSAQETQYF.

This CDR3 reads CASSMVGPGEQFF. The CDR3 region has the DNA TGTGCCAGTAGTATGGTCGGCCCGGGTGAGCAGTTCTTC. The V gene is TRBV19, the J gene TRBJ2-1; D gene uncertain. The germline V gene encodes CDR1 LNHDA and CDR2 SQIVND (reference sequence). V gave up 3 bases and J gave up 9 bases, with 12 bases separating them. This CDR3 is 13 amino acids long.

V and J are TRBV7-3 and TRBJ2-4; tentative D call: TRBD1 (6 bases). Germline V gene sequence: CDR1 SGHTA, CDR2 FQGTGA. The CDR3 extends over 13 amino acids. The V end was cut by 5 bases, the J end by 9 bases, with 14 bases between. This chain's CDR3 is CASSDGQTGIQYF. For the CDR3, the DNA is TGTGCCAGCAGCGATGGACAGACGGGCATTCAGTACTTC.

The chain couples TRBV5-1 to TRBJ2-2; D is ambiguous. Germline CDR1 reads SGHRS; CDR2 reads YFSETQ. V was shortened by 4 bases and J by 2 bases, with 9 bases between the two germline ends. The CDR3 loop spans 14 amino acids. DNA of the CDR3: TGCGCCAGCAGCCTCGGATCAAACACCGGGGAGCTGTTTTTT. Amino acid sequence: CASSLGSNTGELFF.

The CDR3 DNA reads as TGTGCCAGCAGGAAGTTAGGGACAGTTGAAGCTTTCTTT. Its translation is CASRKLGTVEAFF. V gene TRBV3-1 (or the pseudogene TRBV3-2) combines with J gene TRBJ1-1, with 7 bases matching TRBD1. The CDR3 is 13 amino acids. Unmatched junction bases numbered 8, after V lost 6 bases and J lost 7 bases. Germline V lookup: CDR1 LGHDT, CDR2 YNNKEL (reference sequence).

Turning to this clone: The same CDR3 is also encoded by other DNA sequences in this sample. The chain employs TRBV7-2 and TRBJ2-1, with 10 bases aligning to TRBD2. The CDR3 has 15 residues. The V and J ends lost 1 base and 4 bases, in that order; junction bases with no gene match: 1. Germline values: CDR1 SGHTA, CDR2 FQGNSA. CDR3 DNA sequence: TGTGCCAGCAGCTTAGGGACTAGCGGTTACAATGAGCAGTTCTTC. Protein sequence: CASSLGTSGYNEQFF.